This TCR beta chain was sequenced during a study of blood T cell repertoires in COVID-19. Study in general: Whether acute or convalescent, the COVID-19 samples came from the United States, Italy and Spain. Nucleic acid was either cDNA or gDNA, and it came from T cells, B-cell-depleted T cells, or PBMCs.

As originally analysed: Estimated nucleated cell counts came from reference gene primer amplification. The protocol was immunoSEQ multiplex PCR, while the TCRdb copy is restricted to in-frame clones and leaves out a portion. That table gives V, J and clone size, and the DNA gave D and trimming. The repertoire holds roughly 85,000 clones, more than 60% seen once, with 8.5% to 10% in the top ten. This CDR3 spans 14 amino acids. The trim removed 4 bases at V and 4 bases at J, leaving 4 bases unmatched. CDR1 is MNHEY and CDR2 is SVGAGI in the germline V gene. This sequence was found in a human donor in a cohort sampled during active COVID-19. The sequenced sample consisted of peripheral blood. The rearrangement joins TRBV6-5 to TRBJ1-1; 9 bases align to TRBD1. The CDR3 DNA follows: TGTGCCAGCAGTTTTTGGGACAGGGCCACTGAAGCTTTCTTT. Protein sequence: CASSFWDRATEAFF.